Described below is a single T cell receptor beta chain sequence and its context. Its specificity is not known. The CDR3 is 16 residues long. J gave up 8 bases and V 5 bases, and 13 bases lay outside the gene matches. Germline V gene lookup returns CDR1 SNHLY and CDR2 FYNNEI. This sample was taken from a study of cytomegalovirus exposure and HLA in healthy donors. Findings and limits, study-wide: Earlier analysis found most TCR beta V segments productive about 90% or about 30% of the time. There were some V segments, including TRBV6-2 and TRBV6-3, excluded as indistinguishable.

This PCR relied on a set of 60 Vbeta primers and 13 Jbeta primers. How the authors handled the data: Unique TCR beta chains totaled approximately 83 million in a later count, with around 10 million of them shared. The data were produced by immunoSEQ multiplex PCR, yet TCRdb's version contains in-frame clones alone and is incomplete. That table supplies the V and J calls and clone size; D and trimming were determined from the DNA. This table holds over 85,000 clones, around 64% found once. This TCR came from a man aged 25-40 years in good health and CMV-seronegative. Specimen: PBMCs. V is TRBV2 and J is TRBJ1-4, with TRBD1 matching over 8 bases. CDR3 amino acids: CASSTDREGESEKLFF. DNA of the CDR3: TGTGCCAGCAGTACGGACAGGGAGGGGGAATCGGAAAAACTGTTTTTT.